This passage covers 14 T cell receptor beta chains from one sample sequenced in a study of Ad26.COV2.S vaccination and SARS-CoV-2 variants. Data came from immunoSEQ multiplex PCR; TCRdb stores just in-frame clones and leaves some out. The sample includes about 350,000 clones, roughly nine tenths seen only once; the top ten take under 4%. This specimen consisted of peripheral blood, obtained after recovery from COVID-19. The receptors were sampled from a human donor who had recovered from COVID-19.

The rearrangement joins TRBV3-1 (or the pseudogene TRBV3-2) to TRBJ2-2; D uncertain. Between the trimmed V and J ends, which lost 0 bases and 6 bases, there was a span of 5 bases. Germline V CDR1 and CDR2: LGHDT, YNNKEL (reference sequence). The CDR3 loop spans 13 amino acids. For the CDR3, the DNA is TGTGCCAGCAGCCAAGAACGTTCCGGGGAGCTGTTTTTT. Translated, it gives CASSQERSGELFF.

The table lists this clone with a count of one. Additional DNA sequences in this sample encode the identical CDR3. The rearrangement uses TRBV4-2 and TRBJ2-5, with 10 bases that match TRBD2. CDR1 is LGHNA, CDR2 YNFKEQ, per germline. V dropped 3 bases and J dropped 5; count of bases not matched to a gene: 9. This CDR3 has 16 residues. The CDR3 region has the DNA TGTGCCAGCAGCCAGGGGGCTAGCGGGGGCGGGGAGACCCAGTACTTC. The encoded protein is CASSQGASGGGETQYF.

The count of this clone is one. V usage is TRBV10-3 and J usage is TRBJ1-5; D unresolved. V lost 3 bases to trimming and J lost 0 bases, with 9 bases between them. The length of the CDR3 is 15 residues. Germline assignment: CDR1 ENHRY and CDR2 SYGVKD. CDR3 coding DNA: TGTGCCATCAGTGAAGGACTTTATAGCAATCAGCCCCAGCATTTT. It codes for CAISEGLYSNQPQHF.

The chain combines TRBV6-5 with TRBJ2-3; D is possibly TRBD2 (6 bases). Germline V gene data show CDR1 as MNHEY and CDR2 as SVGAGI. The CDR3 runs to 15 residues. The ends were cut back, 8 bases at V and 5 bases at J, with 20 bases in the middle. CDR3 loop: CASGGLMGLIDTQYF. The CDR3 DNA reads TGTGCCAGCGGGGGGTTAATGGGTTTAATAGATACGCAGTATTTT.

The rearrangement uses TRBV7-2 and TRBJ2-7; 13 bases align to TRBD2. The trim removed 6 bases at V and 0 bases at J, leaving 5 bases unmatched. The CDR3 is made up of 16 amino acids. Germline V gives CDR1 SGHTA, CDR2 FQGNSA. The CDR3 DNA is TGTGCCAGCAGTCGACTAGCGGGGGGCCCCTCCTACGAGCAGTACTTC. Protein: CASSRLAGGPSYEQYF.

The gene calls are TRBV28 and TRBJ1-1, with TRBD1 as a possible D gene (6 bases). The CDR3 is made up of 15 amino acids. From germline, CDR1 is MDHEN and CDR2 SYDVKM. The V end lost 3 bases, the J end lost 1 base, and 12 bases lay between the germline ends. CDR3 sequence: CASSLSGVGNTEAFF. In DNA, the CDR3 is TGTGCCAGCAGTTTGTCAGGGGTAGGGAACACTGAAGCTTTCTTT. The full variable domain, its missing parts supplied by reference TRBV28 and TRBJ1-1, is DVKVTQSSRYLVKRTGEKVFLECVQDMDHENMFWYRQDPGLGLRLIYFSYDVKMKEKGDIPEGYSVSREKKERFSLILESASTNQTSMYLCASSLSGVGNTEAFFGQGTRLTVV.

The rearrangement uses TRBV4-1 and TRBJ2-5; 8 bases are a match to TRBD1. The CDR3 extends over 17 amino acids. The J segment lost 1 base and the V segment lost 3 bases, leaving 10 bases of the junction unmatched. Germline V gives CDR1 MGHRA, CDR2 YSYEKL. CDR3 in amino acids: CASSHPHRGTPQETQYF. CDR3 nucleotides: TGCGCCAGCAGCCACCCCCACAGGGGGACCCCCCAAGAGACCCAGTACTTC.

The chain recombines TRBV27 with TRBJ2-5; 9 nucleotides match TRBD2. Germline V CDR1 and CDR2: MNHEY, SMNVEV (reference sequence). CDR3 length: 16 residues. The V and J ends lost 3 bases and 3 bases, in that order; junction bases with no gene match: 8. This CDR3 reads CASSFSAGGPEETQYF. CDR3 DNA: TGTGCCAGCAGTTTTTCCGCGGGGGGGCCGGAAGAGACCCAGTACTTC.

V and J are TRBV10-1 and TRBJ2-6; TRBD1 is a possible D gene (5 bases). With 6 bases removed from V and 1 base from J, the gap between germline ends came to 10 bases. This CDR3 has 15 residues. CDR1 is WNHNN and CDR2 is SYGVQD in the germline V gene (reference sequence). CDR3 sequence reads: CASSPQGSGANVLTF. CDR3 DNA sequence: TGCGCCAGCAGCCCCCAGGGATCTGGGGCCAACGTCCTGACTTTC.

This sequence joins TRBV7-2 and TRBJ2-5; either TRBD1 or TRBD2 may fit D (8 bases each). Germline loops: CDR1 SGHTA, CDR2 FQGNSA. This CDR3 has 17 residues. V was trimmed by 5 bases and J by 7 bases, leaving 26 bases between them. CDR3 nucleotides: TGTGCCAGCAGCCAGGGGGCGGGGGGACTCCACCTCGCGACCCAGTACTTC. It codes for CASSQGAGGLHLATQYF.

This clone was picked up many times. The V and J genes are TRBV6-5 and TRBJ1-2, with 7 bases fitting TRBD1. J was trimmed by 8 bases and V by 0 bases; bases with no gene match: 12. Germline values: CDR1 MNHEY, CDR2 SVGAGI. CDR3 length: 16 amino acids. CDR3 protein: CASSYSFGRGQKGYTF. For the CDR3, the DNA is TGTGCCAGCAGTTACTCATTTGGGAGGGGGCAGAAGGGCTACACCTTC.

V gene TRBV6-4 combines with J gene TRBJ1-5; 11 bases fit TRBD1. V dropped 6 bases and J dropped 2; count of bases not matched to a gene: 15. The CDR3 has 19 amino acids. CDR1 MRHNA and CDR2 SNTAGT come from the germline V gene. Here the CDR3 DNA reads TGTGCCAGCAGGATGATGAGGGACAGGGGGGAGGTGGGCAATCAGCCCCAGCATTTT. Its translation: CASRMMRDRGEVGNQPQHF.

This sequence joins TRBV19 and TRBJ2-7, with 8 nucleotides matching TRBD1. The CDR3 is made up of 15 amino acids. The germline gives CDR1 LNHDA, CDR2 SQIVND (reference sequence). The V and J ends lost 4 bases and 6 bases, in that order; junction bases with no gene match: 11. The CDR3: CASSTTRTGPVEQYF. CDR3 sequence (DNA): TGTGCCAGTAGTACAACCCGGACAGGGCCGGTCGAGCAGTACTTC.

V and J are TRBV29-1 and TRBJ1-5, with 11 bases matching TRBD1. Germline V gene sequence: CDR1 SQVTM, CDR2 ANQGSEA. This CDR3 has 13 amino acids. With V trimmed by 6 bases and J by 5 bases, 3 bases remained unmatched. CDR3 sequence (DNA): TGCAGCGTGGGACAGGGGGTTGATCAGCCCCAGCATTTT. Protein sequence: CSVGQGVDQPQHF. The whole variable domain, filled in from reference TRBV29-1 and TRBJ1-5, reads SAVISQKPSRDICQRGTSLTIQCQVDSQVTMMFWYRQQPGQSLTLIATANQGSEATYESGFVIDKFPISRPNLTFSTLTVSNMSPEDSSIYLCSVGQGVDQPQHFGDGTRLSIL.